The sequence of this TCR beta chain was determined in a study of neoadjuvant nivolumab and ipilimumab in lung cancer. Study results and caveats: TCR richness and clonality were higher in tumors than adjacent uninvolved lung. Only two of four nivolumab-treated tumors gained richness and clonality by surgery. Higher pretherapy blood TCR richness went with higher resected-tumor richness. Only a single major-pathologic-response sample was available for clonality analysis.

Clones were read by immunoSEQ multiplex PCR, and TCRdb kept only the in-frame ones, dropping some. The sample has some 17,000 clones; more than 70% are singletons. This clone has only a few counts. The antigen remains undetermined. This CDR3 has 15 residues. Trimming took off 6 bases at V and 0 bases at J, with 14 bases between the two ends. Germline CDR1 is MNHEY and CDR2 is SVGAGI. The source material was tumor tissue, sampled after neoadjuvant nivolumab, alone or with ipilimumab, at or shortly before surgery. The chain carries TRBV6-5 and TRBJ1-1; possibly TRBD1 for D (5 bases). The clonotype originates from an adult with non-small cell lung cancer. The CDR3 DNA sequence: TGTGCCAGCAGCTATCAGGGACTCATGAACACTGAAGCTTTCTTT. Translating gives CASSYQGLMNTEAFF.